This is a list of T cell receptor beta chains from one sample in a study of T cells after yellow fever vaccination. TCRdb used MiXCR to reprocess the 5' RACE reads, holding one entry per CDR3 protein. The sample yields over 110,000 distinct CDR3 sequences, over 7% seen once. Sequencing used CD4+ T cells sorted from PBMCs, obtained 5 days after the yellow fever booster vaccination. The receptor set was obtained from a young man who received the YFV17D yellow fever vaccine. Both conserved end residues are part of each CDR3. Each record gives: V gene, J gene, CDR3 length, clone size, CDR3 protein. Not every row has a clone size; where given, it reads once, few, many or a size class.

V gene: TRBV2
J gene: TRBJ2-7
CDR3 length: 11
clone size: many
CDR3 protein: CASQPRDEQYF

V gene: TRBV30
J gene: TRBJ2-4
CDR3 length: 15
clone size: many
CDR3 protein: CAWSHRDSAKNIQYF

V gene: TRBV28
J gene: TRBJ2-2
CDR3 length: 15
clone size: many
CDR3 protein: CASNYRGPDTGELFF

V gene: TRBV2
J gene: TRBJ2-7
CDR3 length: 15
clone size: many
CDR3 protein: CASSDLAGLSYEQYF

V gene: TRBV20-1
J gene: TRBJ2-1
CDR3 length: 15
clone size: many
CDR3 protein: CSARSPRQGAGEQFF

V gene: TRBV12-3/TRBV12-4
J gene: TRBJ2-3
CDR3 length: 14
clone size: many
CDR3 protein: CASRLAVSSDTQYF

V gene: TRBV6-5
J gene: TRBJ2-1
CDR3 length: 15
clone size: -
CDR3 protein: CASSYIGGSYNEQFF

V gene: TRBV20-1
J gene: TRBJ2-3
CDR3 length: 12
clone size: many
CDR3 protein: CSAYGTDNTQYF

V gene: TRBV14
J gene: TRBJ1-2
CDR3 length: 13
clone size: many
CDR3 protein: CASSQGANYGYTF

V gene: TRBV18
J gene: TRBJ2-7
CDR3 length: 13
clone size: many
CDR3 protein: CASSAASSYEQYF

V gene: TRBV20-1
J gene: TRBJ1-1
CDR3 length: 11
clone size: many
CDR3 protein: CSARLLSEAFF

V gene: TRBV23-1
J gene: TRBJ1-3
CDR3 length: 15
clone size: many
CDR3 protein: CASSQGTGQENTIYF

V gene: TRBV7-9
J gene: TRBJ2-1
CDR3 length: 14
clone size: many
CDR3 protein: CASSTRQVNNEQFF

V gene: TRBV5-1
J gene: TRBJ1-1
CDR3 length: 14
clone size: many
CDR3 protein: CASSSQGYNTEAFF

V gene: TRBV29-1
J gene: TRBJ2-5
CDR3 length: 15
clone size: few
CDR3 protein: CSATPGQGDLVTQYF

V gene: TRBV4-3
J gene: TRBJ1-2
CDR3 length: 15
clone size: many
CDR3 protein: CASSQVEGRNYGYTF

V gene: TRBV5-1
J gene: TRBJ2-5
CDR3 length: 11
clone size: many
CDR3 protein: CASSFKETQYF

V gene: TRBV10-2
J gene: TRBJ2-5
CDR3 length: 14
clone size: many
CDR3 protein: CASSESPAGETQYF

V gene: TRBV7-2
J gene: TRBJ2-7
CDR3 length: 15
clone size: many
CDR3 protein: CASKKLAQASYEQYF

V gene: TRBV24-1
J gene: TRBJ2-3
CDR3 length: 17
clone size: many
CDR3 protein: CATSDSPASGPTDTQYF

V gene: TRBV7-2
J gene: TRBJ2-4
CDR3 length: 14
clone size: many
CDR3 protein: CASSRQGAKNIQYF

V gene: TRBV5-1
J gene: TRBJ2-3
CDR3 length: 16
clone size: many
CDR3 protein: CASSTMGTSGTDTQYF

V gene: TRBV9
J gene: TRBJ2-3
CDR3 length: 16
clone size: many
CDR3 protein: CASSRQATVSTDTQYF

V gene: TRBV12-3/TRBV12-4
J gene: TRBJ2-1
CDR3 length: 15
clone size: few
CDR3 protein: CASSSRATASGEQFF

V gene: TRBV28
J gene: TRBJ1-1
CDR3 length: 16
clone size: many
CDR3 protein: CASTSGGEGYYTEAFF

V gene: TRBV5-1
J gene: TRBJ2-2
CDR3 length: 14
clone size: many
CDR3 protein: CASMKAERTGELFF

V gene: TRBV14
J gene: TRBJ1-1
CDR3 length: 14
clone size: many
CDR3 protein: CASSHRPRGTEAFF

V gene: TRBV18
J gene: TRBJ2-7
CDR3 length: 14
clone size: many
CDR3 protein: CASSPTQRTYEQYF

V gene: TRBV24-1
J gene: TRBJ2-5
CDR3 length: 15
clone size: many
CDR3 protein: CATSPPGTGDETQYF

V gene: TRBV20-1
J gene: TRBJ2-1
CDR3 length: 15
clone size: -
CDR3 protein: CSATDTSGAYNEQFF

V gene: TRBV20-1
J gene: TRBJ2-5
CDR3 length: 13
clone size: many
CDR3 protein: CSARKTGPETQYF

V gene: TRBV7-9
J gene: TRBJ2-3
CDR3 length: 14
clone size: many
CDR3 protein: CASSLSGRADTQYF

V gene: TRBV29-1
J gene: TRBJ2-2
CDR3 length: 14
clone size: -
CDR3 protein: CSVGASINTGELFF

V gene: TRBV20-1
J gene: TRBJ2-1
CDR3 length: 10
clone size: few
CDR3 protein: CSAGVPEQFF

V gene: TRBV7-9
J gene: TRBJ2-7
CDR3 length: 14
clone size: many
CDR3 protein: CASSTKGQSYEQYF

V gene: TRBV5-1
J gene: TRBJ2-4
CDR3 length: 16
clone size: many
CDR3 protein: CASSSERELSKNIQYF

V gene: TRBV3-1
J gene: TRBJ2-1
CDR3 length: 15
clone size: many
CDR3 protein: CASSPGLLGFDEQFF

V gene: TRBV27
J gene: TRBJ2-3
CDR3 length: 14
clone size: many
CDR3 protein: CAIRRDYRTDTQYF

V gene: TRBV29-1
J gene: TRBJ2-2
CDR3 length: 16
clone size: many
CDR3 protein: CSVKGVSGTDTGELFF

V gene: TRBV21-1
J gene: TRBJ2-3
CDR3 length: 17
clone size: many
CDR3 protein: CASSTEKQDSSTDTQYF

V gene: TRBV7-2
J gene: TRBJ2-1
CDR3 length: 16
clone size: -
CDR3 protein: CASSLALAGVAHEQFF

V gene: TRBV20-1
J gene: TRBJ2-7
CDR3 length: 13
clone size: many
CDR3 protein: CSANLWRAYEQYF

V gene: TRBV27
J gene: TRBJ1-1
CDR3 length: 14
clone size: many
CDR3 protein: CASSFSQANTEAFF

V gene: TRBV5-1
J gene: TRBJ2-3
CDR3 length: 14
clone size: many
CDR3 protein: CASSYQRTEDTQYF

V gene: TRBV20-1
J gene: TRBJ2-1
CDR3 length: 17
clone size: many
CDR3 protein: CSARDAGAPSSYNEQFF

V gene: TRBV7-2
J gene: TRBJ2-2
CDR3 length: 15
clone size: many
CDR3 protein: CASSPEGRNTGELFF

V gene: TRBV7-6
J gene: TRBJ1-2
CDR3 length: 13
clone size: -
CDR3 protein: CASSLVPWDGYTF

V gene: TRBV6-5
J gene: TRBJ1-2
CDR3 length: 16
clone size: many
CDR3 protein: CASSLGQGGLAYGYTF